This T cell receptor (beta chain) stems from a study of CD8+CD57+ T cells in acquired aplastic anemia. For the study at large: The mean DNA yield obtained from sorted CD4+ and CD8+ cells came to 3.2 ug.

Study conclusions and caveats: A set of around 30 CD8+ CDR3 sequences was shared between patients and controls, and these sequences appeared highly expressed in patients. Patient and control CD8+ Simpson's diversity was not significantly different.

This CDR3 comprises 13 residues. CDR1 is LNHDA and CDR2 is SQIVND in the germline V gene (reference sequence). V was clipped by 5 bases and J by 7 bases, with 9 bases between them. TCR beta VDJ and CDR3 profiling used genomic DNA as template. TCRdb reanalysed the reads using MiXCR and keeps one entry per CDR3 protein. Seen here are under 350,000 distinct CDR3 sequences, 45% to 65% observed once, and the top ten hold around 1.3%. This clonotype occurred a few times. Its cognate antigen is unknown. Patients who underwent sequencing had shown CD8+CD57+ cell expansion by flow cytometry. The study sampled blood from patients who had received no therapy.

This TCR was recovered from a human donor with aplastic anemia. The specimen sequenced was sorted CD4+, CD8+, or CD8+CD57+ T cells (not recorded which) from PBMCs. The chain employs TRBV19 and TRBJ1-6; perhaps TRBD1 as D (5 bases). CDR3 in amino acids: CASSLGQNSPLHF. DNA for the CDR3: TGTGCCAGTAGTCTTGGACAAAATTCACCCCTCCACTTT.